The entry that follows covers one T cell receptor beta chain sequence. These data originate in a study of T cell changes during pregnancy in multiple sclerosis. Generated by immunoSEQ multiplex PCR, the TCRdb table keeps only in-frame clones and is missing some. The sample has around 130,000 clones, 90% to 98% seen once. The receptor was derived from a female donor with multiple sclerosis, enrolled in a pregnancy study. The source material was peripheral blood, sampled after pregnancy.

The CDR3 protein is CASSQDSYGYTF. For the CDR3, the DNA is TGTGCCAGCAGCCAAGACTCCTATGGCTACACCTTC. The genes are TRBV14 and TRBJ1-2; D remains ambiguous. The V and J ends lost 0 bases and 4 bases respectively, with 3 bases between them. The germline CDR1 and CDR2 sequences are SGHDN and FVKESK. The CDR3 is made up of 12 amino acids. Variable domain in full (rest from reference TRBV14 and TRBJ1-2): EAGVTQFPSHSVIEKGQTVTLRCDPISGHDNLYWYRRVMGKEIKFLLHFVKESKQDESGMPNNRFLAERTGGTYSTLKVQPAELEDSGVYFCASSQDSYGYTFGSGTRLTVV.